These 31 T cell receptor beta chains came from one sample sequenced in a study of tissue T cells after allogeneic stem cell transplantation. Indicated time point: mouse harvest day 14 after allogeneic transplant. Mouse grafts combined 10^7 T-cell-depleted bone marrow cells with 10^6 splenic CD5+ T cells. Sequencing was performed with immunoSEQ multiplex PCR; in TCRdb, only in-frame clones are kept and a portion is missing. Among more than 6,500 clones listed, approximately 37% were seen once. Specimen: skin. These receptors all come from a female BALB/c mouse given C57BL/6 T cells with graft-versus-host disease after an allogeneic hematopoietic cell transplant.

With regard to this clone: Since a much larger clone is just one base distant, this may be a read error. Gene names and germline refer to mouse. From the germline J gene comes the end of the CDR3, since the read stops 1 residue before it. The V call is TRBV24, the J call TRBJ1-3; possibly TRBD1 for D (5 bases). The CDR3 extends over 14 amino acids. The germline CDR1 and CDR2 sequences are KGHTA and FRNEEI. The V end was cut by 4 bases, the J end by 0 bases, with 7 bases between. CDR3 loop: CASSPDNSGNTLYF. Incomplete CDR3 DNA: TGTGCCAGCAGTCCGGACAATTCTGGAAATACGCTCTAT.

This clone counts as medium-sized (0.01 to 0.1%). The genes are named according to mouse. The observed sequence ends 1 residue before the CDR3 terminus, with the missing tail filled in from the germline J gene. The genes are TRBV19 and TRBJ1-2, with D possibly matching TRBD1 (6 bases). Germline CDR1 is FNHDT and CDR2 is SITEND (reference sequence). This CDR3 comprises 15 residues. V was trimmed by 0 bases and J by 4 bases, leaving 13 bases between them. CDR3 DNA, as far as it was read: TGTGCCAGCAGTATAGGCGGGGGGCGCCCCTCCGACTACACC. Its protein product is CASSIGGGRPSDYT. The CDR3 reads in full as CASSIGGGRPSDYTF.

Worth noting for this clone: Each gene name is a mouse one. The CDR3 goes on 1 residue after the read ends, and that part is filled in from the germline J gene. The chain combines TRBV29 with TRBJ2-7; 10 positions agree with TRBD1. Trimming removed 0 bases from V and 7 bases from J; junction bases left unmatched: 3. This CDR3 region has 14 residues. From germline, CDR1 is MSHET and CDR2 SYDVDS. CDR3 in amino acids: CASSLSDRGREQYF. The CDR3 bases that were read are TGTGCTAGCAGTTTATCTGACAGGGGGCGGGAACAGTAC.

Worth noting for this clone: Here the gene names and germline are mouse. Read data end 1 residue before the CDR3 end; the end is taken from the germline J gene. The V gene is TRBV3, the J gene TRBJ2-5; TRBD1 matches at 7 bases. The length of the CDR3 is 13 residues. From germline, CDR1 is SNHLY and CDR2 FYNGKV (reference sequence). V was pared by 5 bases and J by 2 bases, with 1 base of the junction left unmatched. Partial CDR3 DNA: TGTGCCAGCAGCCGACAGGGCCAAGACACCCAGTAC. It translates to CASSRQGQDTQY. The full CDR3 reads CASSRQGQDTQYF.

A word on this clone: Gene labels here are mouse ones. This chain's CDR3 is CASRRLGPNQDTQYF. The covered CDR3 bases are TGTGCCAGCAGGAGACTGGGCCCTAACCAAGACACCCAGTAC. The J gene is TRBJ2-5, the V gene TRBV26, with 7 bases aligning to TRBD2. The CDR3 end falls 1 residue outside the read, so it is completed with the germline J gene. The CDR3 spans 15 residues. The junction had 6 bases not matched to a gene; V was cut back by 6 bases and J by 0 bases. Germline V gene sequence: CDR1 KGHPV, CDR2 FQNQEV (reference sequence).

This clone was seen a handful of times. Gene names and germline match the mouse. Read coverage stops 1 residue before the CDR3 terminus; the germline J gene supplies the remainder. The chain combines TRBV13-1 with TRBJ1-4; D not certain. The CDR3 runs to 14 residues. CDR1 and CDR2 from the germline V gene are NSHNY and SYGAGN. The ends were cut back, 2 bases at V and 0 bases at J, with 5 bases in the middle. The CDR3 is CASSDPISNERLFF. CDR3 DNA, as far as it was read: TGTGCCAGCAGTGACCCAATTTCCAACGAAAGATTATTT.

This clone was picked up a small number of times. Gene names denote mouse genes. The read ends 1 residue before the CDR3 terminus; that terminus is restored from the germline J gene. This rearrangement joins TRBV1 to TRBJ1-5; D perhaps matches TRBD1 (5 bases). The V gene's germline CDR1 is NSQYPW and CDR2 LRSPGD (reference sequence). Trimming shortened V by 3 bases and J by 3 bases, and 9 bases separated the two germline ends. This CDR3 region has 14 residues. The CDR3 DNA, read in part, is TGCACCTGCAGTGCCCGGGACGGCAACCAGGCTCCGCTT. Translation gives CTCSARDGNQAPL. The full CDR3 is CTCSARDGNQAPLF.

Concerning this clone: Mouse germline and gene names are used. The read finishes 1 residue shy of the CDR3 end, and the germline J gene is used to complete it. At the DNA level, this CDR3 is encoded by other sequences in the same sample as well. The V call is TRBV26, the J call TRBJ1-4; D unresolved. V lost 2 bases and J 0 bases, leaving 4 bases between the germline ends. This CDR3 is built from 14 residues. The germline gives CDR1 KGHPV, CDR2 FQNQEV (reference sequence). CDR3 protein: CASSLGFSNERLFF. The covered CDR3 bases are TGTGCCAGCAGTCTGGGATTTTCCAACGAAAGATTATTT. Full variable domain (remainder filled in from reference TRBV26 and TRBJ1-4): NSKVIQTPRYLVKGQGQKAKMRCIPEKGHPVVFWYQQNKNNEFKFLINFQNQEVLQQIDMTEKRFSAECPSNSPCSLEIQSSEAGDSALYLCASSLGFSNERLFFGHGTKLSVL.

Judged by abundance, this clone is medium-sized. Genes and germline come from the mouse. The CDR3 goes on 1 residue after the read ends, and that part is filled in from the germline J gene. The chain combines TRBV26 with TRBJ1-6, with D perhaps TRBD1 (5 bases). TRBJ1-6 belongs to the ORF category, with a function that is uncertain. Germline-derived CDR1 and CDR2 are KGHPV and FQNQEV (reference sequence). Deletions cut 6 bases from V and 4 bases from J, with 10 bases between. This CDR3 comprises 14 residues. Here the CDR3 reads CASSLDTYNSPLYF. Partial CDR3 DNA: TGTGCCAGCAGCCTGGACACATATAATTCGCCCCTCTAC.

This clone is categorized as medium-sized. Germline and genes here are mouse. The sample contains more than one DNA sequence encoding this CDR3. The CDR3 spells CASSPGQSNERLFF. CDR3 DNA, as far as it was read: TGTGCCAGCAGTCCGGGACAGTCCAACGAAAGATTATTT. The chain has TRBV3 and TRBJ1-4; 7 positions agree with TRBD1. Sequencing ends 1 residue short of the CDR3 end; the germline J gene provides the rest. The CDR3 sequence is 14 residues long. The V gene end was trimmed by 6 bases and the J gene end by 2 bases; junction bases not matched to a gene: 3. The germline gives CDR1 SNHLY, CDR2 FYNGKV (reference sequence).

Regarding this clone: Mouse names are used for the genes. The DNA ends 1 residue before the CDR3 does, and the rest of the CDR3 is filled in from the germline J gene. The V call is TRBV1, the J call TRBJ2-4; no clear D gene. Looked up from germline, CDR1 is NSQYPW and CDR2 is LRSPGD (reference sequence). The CDR3 loop spans 14 amino acids. V was clipped by 1 base and J by 0 bases, with 5 bases between them. The chain's CDR3 is CTCSAGGSQNTLYF. The CDR3 bases that were read are TGCACCTGCAGTGCAGGAGGGAGTCAAAACACCTTGTAC. The full variable domain, its missing parts supplied by reference TRBV1 and TRBJ2-4, is VTLLEQNPRWRLVPRGQAVNLRCILKNSQYPWMSWYQQDLQKQLQWLFTLRSPGDKEVKSLPGADYLATRVTDTELRLQVANMSQGRTLYCTCSAGGSQNTLYFGAGTRLSVL.

As concerns this clone: Here the gene names and germline are mouse. Read coverage stops 1 residue before the CDR3 terminus; the germline J gene supplies the remainder. This chain connects TRBV3 to TRBJ2-7, with TRBD2 identical over 8 bases. Germline V CDR1 and CDR2: SNHLY, FYNGKV (reference sequence). Germline trimming cut 5 bases from V and 0 bases from J; bases unmatched to any gene: 6. The CDR3 spans 15 residues. CDR3 DNA (partial): TGTGCCAGCAGCCTCCGACTGGGGAGCTCCTATGAACAGTAC. Amino acids: CASSLRLGSSYEQY. The full CDR3 protein reads CASSLRLGSSYEQYF.

This clone was detected only once. The gene names here belong to mouse. The CDR3 end lies 1 residue beyond the end of the read and is filled in from the germline J gene. The rearrangement uses TRBV26 and TRBJ2-7, with D unclear. The germline V and J ends were trimmed by 3 bases and 7 bases, with 7 bases remaining between them. Germline values: CDR1 KGHPV, CDR2 FQNQEV (reference sequence). The CDR3 spans 11 residues. The CDR3 spells CASSLSTEQYF. The part of the CDR3 DNA that was read is TGTGCCAGCAGTCTCTCGACAGAACAGTAC.

About this clone: These gene names are mouse names. Read data end 1 residue before the CDR3 end; the end is taken from the germline J gene. This chain uses TRBV13-1 with TRBJ2-7; the match to TRBD2 covers 9 bases. The CDR3 runs to 13 residues. Germline V gene data show CDR1 as NSHNY and CDR2 as SYGAGN. The V and J ends lost 2 bases and 6 bases, in that order; junction bases with no gene match: 3. CDR3 amino acids: CASSETGGFEQYF. The CDR3 DNA, read in part, is TGTGCCAGCAGTGAAACTGGGGGGTTTGAACAGTAC.

This clone has just a few counts. Genes here carry mouse names. The read is 1 residue too short to cover the CDR3 end, so that end is filled in from the germline J gene. This chain connects TRBV3 to TRBJ2-1; the match to TRBD2 covers 7 bases. Germline trimming cut 6 bases from V and 5 bases from J; bases unmatched to any gene: 4. The CDR3 loop spans 13 amino acids. CDR1 is SNHLY and CDR2 is FYNGKV in the germline V gene (reference sequence). The covered CDR3 bases are TGTGCCAGCAGTCGGACTGGTCATGCTGAGCAGTTC. It yields the protein CASSRTGHAEQF. The complete CDR3 sequence is CASSRTGHAEQFF.

Notes on this clone: Gene names denote mouse genes. The missing CDR3 end, 1 residue past where the read stops, is filled in from the germline J gene. The rearrangement joins TRBV4 to TRBJ2-5; 10 positions match TRBD1. This CDR3 has 13 amino acids. Trimming cost V 5 bases and J 7 bases; bases outside gene matches: 3. CDR1 and CDR2 (germline): LGHDT, YNNKQL (reference sequence). CDR3 DNA, as far as it was read: TGTGCCAGCAGCCCGGGACAGGGGAACACCCAGTAC. It translates to CASSPGQGNTQY. The full CDR3 is CASSPGQGNTQYF.

For this clone: The germline and genes are mouse ones. Read coverage stops 1 residue before the CDR3 terminus; the germline J gene supplies the remainder. The chain joins TRBV16 to TRBJ2-4, with D perhaps matching TRBD2 (7 bases). Per the germline V gene, CDR1 is SGHSA and CDR2 is FRNQAP. CDR3 size: 15 residues. V lost 5 bases to trimming and J lost 0 bases, with 12 bases between them. CDR3: CASSLRGGSQNTLYF. The DNA read from the CDR3 is TGTGCAAGCAGCCTAAGGGGGGGTAGTCAAAACACCTTGTAC.

By share of the sample, this clone is medium-sized. Mouse names are used for the genes. The read falls 1 residue short of the CDR3 end, and the missing part is taken from the germline J gene. This chain links TRBV13-1 with TRBJ2-5; D may be TRBD1 (5 bases). Germline CDR1 and CDR2: NSHNY and SYGAGN. Between the trimmed V and J ends, which lost 1 base and 4 bases, there was a span of 7 bases. This CDR3 is built from 13 residues. The CDR3 sequence is CASSDPQEDTQYF. CDR3 bases read: TGTGCCAGCAGTGATCCACAGGAAGACACCCAGTAC.

This clone was counted only a few times. Gene names are mouse gene names. The read gets to within 1 residue of the CDR3 end, and the germline J gene fills in the rest. This chain joins TRBV14 and TRBJ1-3; perhaps TRBD1 as D (6 bases). V lost 6 bases to trimming and J lost 4 bases, with 11 bases between them. Looked up from germline, CDR1 is SGHDT and CDR2 is FRDEAV. The CDR3 runs to 13 residues. The CDR3 DNA, read in part, is TGTGCCAGCACCTTCGGGGGCGGAAATACGCTCTAT. It is translated as CASTFGGGNTLY. The whole CDR3 sequence reads CASTFGGGNTLYF.

As for this clone: Mouse gene names and germline throughout. The CDR3 is cut off 1 residue early in the read; its end comes from the germline J gene. The V gene is TRBV23, the J gene TRBJ2-5; TRBD1 is the table's D call and was not checked against the DNA. Germline V gene sequence: CDR1 KGHTA, CDR2 FQNQQP. The CDR3 loop spans 12 amino acids. Incomplete CDR3 DNA: TGCTCCAGCAGCCCTAGGGGAGACACCCAGTAC. Its translation is CSSSPRGDTQY. The full CDR3 protein is CSSSPRGDTQYF.

This clone was detected a few times. Gene labels here are mouse ones. The sequence runs out 1 residue before the end of the CDR3; the remainder is reconstructed from the germline J gene. The chain links TRBV13-2 to TRBJ2-7; 9 nucleotides agree with TRBD2. V shed 2 bases, J shed 5 bases, and the junction held 5 bases outside the gene matches. The CDR3 spans 14 residues. The germline CDR1 and CDR2 sequences are NNHNN and SYGAGS (reference sequence). The sequenced part of the CDR3 DNA is TGTGCCAGCGGTGAGGGGACTGGGAGGCATGAACAGTAC. As protein: CASGEGTGRHEQY. From start to end, the CDR3 is CASGEGTGRHEQYF.

This clone came up a few times. Mouse names are used for the genes. The sequence runs out 1 residue before the end of the CDR3; the remainder is reconstructed from the germline J gene. V and J are TRBV3 and TRBJ2-7; 12 bases match TRBD2. CDR3 length: 15 amino acids. CDR1 and CDR2 (germline): SNHLY, FYNGKV (reference sequence). Trimming cost V 1 base and J 4 bases; bases outside gene matches: 2. CDR3 DNA, as far as it was read: TGTGCCAGCAGCTTAGGAGGGACTGGGGGGTATGAACAGTAC. Its translation is CASSLGGTGGYEQY. The whole CDR3 protein is CASSLGGTGGYEQYF.

In this sample, this clone turned up a few times. Any gene name here is a mouse gene name. The read comes to an end 1 residue before the CDR3 does, leaving the germline J gene to fill in the end. V usage is TRBV3 and J usage is TRBJ1-4, with D possibly being TRBD1 (6 bases). Trimming stripped 6 bases from V and 2 bases from J, with 10 bases between. CDR1 and CDR2 from the germline V gene are SNHLY and FYNGKV (reference sequence). The CDR3 is 14 residues long. CDR3 residues: CASRGQTSNERLFF. CDR3 DNA, as far as it was read: TGTGCCAGCAGGGGACAAACCTCCAACGAAAGATTATTT.

This clone came up a few times. All gene names here are mouse names. The CDR3 extends 1 residue past the end of the read, so its final part is completed from the germline J gene. V gene TRBV12-2 combines with J gene TRBJ2-5, with 8 nucleotides matching TRBD2. Germline values: CDR1 SGHLS, CDR2 HYDKME. The CDR3 sequence is 15 residues long. The junction had 3 bases not matched to a gene; V was cut back by 0 bases and J by 2 bases. CDR3 in amino acids: CASSLEGLAQDTQYF. The CDR3 DNA, read in part, is TGTGCCAGCTCTCTCGAGGGACTGGCCCAAGACACCCAGTAC. The full variable domain, completed using reference TRBV12-2 and TRBJ2-5, is NSGVVQSPRYIIKGKGERSILKCIPISGHLSVAWYQQTQGQELKFFIQHYDKMERDKGNLPSRFSVQQFDDYHSEMNMSALELEDSAVYFCASSLEGLAQDTQYFGPGTRLLVL.

A remark on this clone: The listed genes are named as in mouse. The read stops 1 residue short of the end of the CDR3; the missing end is completed from the germline J gene. The V call is TRBV1, the J call TRBJ1-3; 8 nucleotides line up with TRBD1. CDR1 is NSQYPW and CDR2 is LRSPGD in the germline V gene (reference sequence). This CDR3 contains 14 residues. The V segment lost 3 bases and the J segment 4 bases; nucleotides outside the gene matches: 2. The CDR3 bases that were read are TGCACCTGCAGTGCTACAGGGGGGGGAAATACGCTCTAT. Protein product: CTCSATGGGNTLY. The full CDR3 protein reads CTCSATGGGNTLYF.

Comment on this clone: Gene labels here are mouse ones. Read sequence stops 1 residue before the CDR3 end, and the germline J gene provides the missing end. V gene TRBV3 combines with J gene TRBJ2-1; 7 nucleotides line up with TRBD2. Germline V gene sequence: CDR1 SNHLY, CDR2 FYNGKV (reference sequence). The CDR3 length is 13 residues. The V and J ends lost 5 bases and 4 bases, in that order; junction bases with no gene match: 2. The covered CDR3 bases are TGTGCCAGCAGCCCCTGGGGGTATGCTGAGCAGTTC. This encodes CASSPWGYAEQF. The whole CDR3 is CASSPWGYAEQFF.

On this clone: Genes here carry mouse names. The sequence runs out 1 residue before the end of the CDR3; the remainder is reconstructed from the germline J gene. This rearrangement joins TRBV23 to TRBJ1-4. The CDR3 consists of 14 residues. The germline V gene encodes CDR1 KGHTA and CDR2 FQNQQP. The CDR3 DNA, read in part, is TGCTCCAGCAGTCAATCCCTATACAACGAAAGATTATTT. Its translation is CSSSQSLYNERLF. The entire CDR3 protein is CSSSQSLYNERLFF.

In the case of this clone: Genes and germline come from the mouse. The read ends 1 residue before the CDR3 terminus; that terminus is restored from the germline J gene. The J gene is TRBJ1-5, the V gene TRBV26, with D uncertain. From germline, CDR1 is KGHPV and CDR2 FQNQEV (reference sequence). With 2 bases removed from V and 6 bases from J, the gap between germline ends came to 5 bases. The CDR3 has 12 amino acids. The CDR3 region is CASSLDIQAPLF. The DNA read from the CDR3 is TGTGCCAGCAGTCTGGACATCCAGGCTCCGCTT.

Details on this clone: Here the gene names and germline are mouse. The CDR3 is cut off 1 residue early in the read; its end comes from the germline J gene. The chain combines TRBV3 with TRBJ2-1; TRBD1 is a possible D gene (5 bases). The V end lost 5 bases, the J end lost 3 bases, and 11 bases lay between the germline ends. In germline, CDR1 is SNHLY, CDR2 FYNGKV (reference sequence). This CDR3 has 14 amino acids. The CDR3 spells CASSTSTVYAEQFF. CDR3 bases read: TGTGCCAGCAGCACCTCGACAGTCTATGCTGAGCAGTTC. The full variable domain, completed using reference TRBV3 and TRBJ2-1, is GPKVLQIPSHQIIDMGQMVTLNCDPVSNHLYFYWYKQILGQQMEFLVNFYNGKVMEKSKLFKDQFSVERPDGSYFTLKIQPTALEDSAVYFCASSTSTVYAEQFFGPGTRLTVL.

The sample holds one count of this clone. Gene and germline names: mouse. The read halts 1 residue ahead of the CDR3 end, with the missing end drawn from the germline J gene. The V and J genes are TRBV26 and TRBJ2-3; a weak D match, TRBD2 (6 bases). Germline-derived CDR1 and CDR2 are KGHPV and FQNQEV (reference sequence). This CDR3 comprises 15 residues. V was cut by 4 bases and J by 3 bases, with 14 bases left in between. The CDR3 DNA, read in part, is TGTGCCAGCAGTCCTCGCGGGGGGAGGGCAGAAACGCTGTAT. Amino acids: CASSPRGGRAETLY. The full CDR3 protein reads CASSPRGGRAETLYF.

As regards this clone: One end of the junction is discordant with germline, which a read error may explain. Any gene name here is a mouse gene name. The read comes to an end 1 residue before the CDR3 does, leaving the germline J gene to fill in the end. Additional DNA sequences in this sample encode the identical CDR3. The chain is built from TRBV26 and TRBJ1-5, with 10 bases aligning to TRBD1. This CDR3 has 14 amino acids. The germline V gene encodes CDR1 KGHPV and CDR2 FQNQEV (reference sequence). The CDR3 protein is CASSSGQGNQAPLF. The part of the CDR3 DNA that was read is TGCGCCAGCAGTTCGGGACAGGGGAACCAGGCTCCGCTT.